This T cell receptor (beta chain) was retrieved from a study of T cell repertoires in ileal Crohn's disease. Study as a whole: Less than 40% were active smokers at surgery; median disease duration was approximately 8.5 years. Study findings and constraints: Mucosal expansions were suggested to be mainly CD8 T cells.

Profiled with immunoSEQ multiplex PCR; TCRdb holds only in-frame clones, not every one. The repertoire includes fewer than 20,000 clones, about 75% of them detected once, and 4.5% to 5.5% sits in the top ten. Adults with ileal or ileocolonic Crohn's disease and an indication for resection were eligible. Germline CDR1 and CDR2: SNHLY and FYNNEI. The CDR3 covers 12 residues. Between the trimmed V and J ends, which lost 7 bases and 4 bases, there was a span of 7 bases. Worth noting for this clone: As yet, its antigen is unknown.

The rearrangement links TRBV2 to TRBJ2-2; D is undetermined. Sequencing was carried out using ileal tissue. The receptor was derived from an adult with Crohn's disease. CDR3 protein: CASTVVTGELFF. Written as DNA, the CDR3 is TGTGCCAGCACCGTAGTCACCGGGGAGCTGTTTTTT.